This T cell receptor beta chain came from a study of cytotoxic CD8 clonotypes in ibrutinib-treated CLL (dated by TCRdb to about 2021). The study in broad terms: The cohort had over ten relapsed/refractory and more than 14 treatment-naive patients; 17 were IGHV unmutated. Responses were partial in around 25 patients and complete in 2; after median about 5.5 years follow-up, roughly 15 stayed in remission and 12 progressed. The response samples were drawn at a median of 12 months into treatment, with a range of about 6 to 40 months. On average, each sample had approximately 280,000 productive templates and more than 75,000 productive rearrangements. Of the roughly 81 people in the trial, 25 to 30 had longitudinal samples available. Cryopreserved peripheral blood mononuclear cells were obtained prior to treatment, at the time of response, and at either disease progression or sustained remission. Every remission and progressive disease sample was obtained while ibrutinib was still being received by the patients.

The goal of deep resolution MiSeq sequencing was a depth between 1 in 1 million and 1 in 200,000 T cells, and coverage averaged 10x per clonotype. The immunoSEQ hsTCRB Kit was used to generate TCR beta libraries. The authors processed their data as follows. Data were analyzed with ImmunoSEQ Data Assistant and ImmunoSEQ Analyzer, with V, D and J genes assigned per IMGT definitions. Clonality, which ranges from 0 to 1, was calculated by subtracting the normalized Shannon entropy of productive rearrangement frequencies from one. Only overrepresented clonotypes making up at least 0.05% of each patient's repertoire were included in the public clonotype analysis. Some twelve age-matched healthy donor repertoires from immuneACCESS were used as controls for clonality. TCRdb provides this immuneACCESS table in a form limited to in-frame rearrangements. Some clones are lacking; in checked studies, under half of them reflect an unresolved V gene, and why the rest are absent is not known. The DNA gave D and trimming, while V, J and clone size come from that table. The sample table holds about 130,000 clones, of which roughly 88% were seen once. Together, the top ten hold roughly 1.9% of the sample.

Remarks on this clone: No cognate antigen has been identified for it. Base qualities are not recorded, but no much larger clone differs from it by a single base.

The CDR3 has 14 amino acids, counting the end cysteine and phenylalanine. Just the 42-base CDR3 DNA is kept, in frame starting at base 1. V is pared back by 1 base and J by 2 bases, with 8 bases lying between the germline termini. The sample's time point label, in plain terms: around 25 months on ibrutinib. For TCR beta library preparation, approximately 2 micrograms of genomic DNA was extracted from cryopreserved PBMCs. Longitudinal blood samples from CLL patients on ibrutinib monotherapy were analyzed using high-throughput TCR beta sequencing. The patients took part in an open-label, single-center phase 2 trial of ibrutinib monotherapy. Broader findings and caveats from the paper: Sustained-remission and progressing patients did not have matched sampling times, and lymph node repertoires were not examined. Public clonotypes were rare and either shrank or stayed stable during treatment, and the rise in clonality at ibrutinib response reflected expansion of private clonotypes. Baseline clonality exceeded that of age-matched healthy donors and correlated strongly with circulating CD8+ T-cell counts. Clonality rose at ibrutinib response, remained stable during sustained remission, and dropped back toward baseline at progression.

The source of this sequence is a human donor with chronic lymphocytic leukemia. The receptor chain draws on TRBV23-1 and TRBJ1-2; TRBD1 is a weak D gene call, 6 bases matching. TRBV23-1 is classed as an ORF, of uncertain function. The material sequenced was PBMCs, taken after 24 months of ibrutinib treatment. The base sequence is TGCGCCAGCAGTCAATGGCAGGGGAACTATGGCTACACCTTC. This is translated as CASSQWQGNYGYTF.